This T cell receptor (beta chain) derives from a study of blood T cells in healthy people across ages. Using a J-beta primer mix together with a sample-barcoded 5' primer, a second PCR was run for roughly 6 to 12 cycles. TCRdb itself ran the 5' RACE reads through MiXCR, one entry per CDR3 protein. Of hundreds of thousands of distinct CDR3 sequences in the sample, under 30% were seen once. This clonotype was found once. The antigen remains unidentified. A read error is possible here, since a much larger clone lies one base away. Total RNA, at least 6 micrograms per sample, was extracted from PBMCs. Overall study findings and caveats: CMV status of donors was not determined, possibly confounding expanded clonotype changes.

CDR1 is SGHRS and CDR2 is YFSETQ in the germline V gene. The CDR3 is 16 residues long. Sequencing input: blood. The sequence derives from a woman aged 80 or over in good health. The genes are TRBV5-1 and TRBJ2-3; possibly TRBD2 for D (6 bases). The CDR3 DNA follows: TGCGCCAGCAGCTTGGGGGCACTAGCAGGCACAGATATGCAGTATTTT. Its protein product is CASSLGALAGTDMQYF.